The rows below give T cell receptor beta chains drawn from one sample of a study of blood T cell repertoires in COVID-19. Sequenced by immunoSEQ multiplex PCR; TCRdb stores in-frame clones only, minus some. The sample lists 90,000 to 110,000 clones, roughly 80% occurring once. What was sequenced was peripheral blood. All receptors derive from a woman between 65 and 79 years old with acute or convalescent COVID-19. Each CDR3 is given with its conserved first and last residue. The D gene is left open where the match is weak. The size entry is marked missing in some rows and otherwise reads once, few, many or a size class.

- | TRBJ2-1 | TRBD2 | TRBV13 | CASSLRGARNEQFF | TGTGCCAGCAGCTTGCGGGGGGCCCGCAATGAGCAGTTCTTC
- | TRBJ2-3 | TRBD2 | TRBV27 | CASRVPGLAGTDTQYF | TGTGCCAGCAGGGTGCCTGGACTAGCGGGGACAGATACGCAGTATTTT
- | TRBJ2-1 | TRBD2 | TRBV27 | CASSFIPPSGVLGEQFF | TGTGCCAGCAGTTTCATCCCTCCTAGCGGGGTTCTGGGGGAGCAGTTCTTC
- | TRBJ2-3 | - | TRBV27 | CASSLYPRLSGYITDTQYF | TGTGCCAGCAGTTTGTATCCGCGTCTCTCTGGTTATATCACAGATACGCAGTATTTT
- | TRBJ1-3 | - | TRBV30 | CAWRATTSSGNTIYF | TGTGCCTGGAGAGCAACGACTAGCTCTGGAAACACCATATATTTT
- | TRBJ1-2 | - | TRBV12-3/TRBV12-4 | CASSDRYYGYTF | TGTGCCAGCAGTGACAGGTACTATGGCTACACCTTC
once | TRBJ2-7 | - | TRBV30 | CAWRGIRYEQYF | TGTGCCTGGAGGGGCATACGTTACGAGCAGTACTTC
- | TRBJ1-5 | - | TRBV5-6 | CASSLTGMNSNQPQHF | TGTGCCAGCAGCTTGACAGGAATGAATAGCAATCAGCCCCAGCATTTT
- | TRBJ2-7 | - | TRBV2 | CASSAGNYEQYF | TGTGCCAGCAGTGCAGGGAACTACGAGCAGTACTTC
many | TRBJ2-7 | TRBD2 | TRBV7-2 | CASSFLPSGGRSYEQYF | TGTGCCAGCAGCTTCCTTCCTAGCGGGGGGCGTTCCTACGAGCAGTACTTC
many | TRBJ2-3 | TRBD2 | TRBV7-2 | CASSLGGEGDTQYF | TGTGCCAGCAGCTTAGGAGGGGAGGGGGATACGCAGTATTTT
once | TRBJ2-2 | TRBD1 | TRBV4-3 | CASSQEGQGVTGELFF | TGCGCCAGCAGCCAAGAAGGACAGGGGGTCACCGGGGAGCTGTTTTTT
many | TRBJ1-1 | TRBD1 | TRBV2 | CASSAETGTEAFF | TGTGCCAGCAGTGCGGAGACAGGGACTGAAGCTTTCTTT
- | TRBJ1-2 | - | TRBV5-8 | CASSFPGGGYGYTF | TGTGCCAGCAGCTTTCCCGGGGGTGGATATGGCTACACCTTC
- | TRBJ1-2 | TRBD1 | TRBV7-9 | CASSFPRGQRGYTF | TGTGCCAGCAGCTTCCCCAGGGGGCAGAGAGGCTACACCTTC
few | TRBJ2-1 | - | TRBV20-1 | CSAPSPIEQFF | TGCAGTGCACCAAGCCCGATTGAGCAGTTCTTC
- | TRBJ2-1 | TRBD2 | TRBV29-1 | CSERGVNNEQFF | TGCAGCGAGCGGGGGGTGAACAATGAGCAGTTCTTC
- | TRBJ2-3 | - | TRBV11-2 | CASSLDGNTDTQYF | TGTGCCAGCAGCTTAGACGGGAACACAGATACGCAGTATTTT
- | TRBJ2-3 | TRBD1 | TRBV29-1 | CSVRTGARDTQYF | TGCAGCGTTCGGACAGGGGCAAGAGATACGCAGTATTTT
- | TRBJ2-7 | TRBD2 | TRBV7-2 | CASSLGAGTTYEQYF | TGTGCCAGCAGCTTAGGAGCGGGGACTACCTACGAGCAGTACTTC
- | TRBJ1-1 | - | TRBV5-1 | CASSLERGLNTEAFF | TGCGCCAGCAGCTTGGAACGGGGTTTGAACACTGAAGCTTTCTTT
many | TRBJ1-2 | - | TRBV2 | CASSEGAGLGYTF | TGTGCCAGCAGTGAAGGAGCAGGGTTAGGCTACACCTTC
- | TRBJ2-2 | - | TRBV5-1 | CASSPPGELFF | TGCGCCAGCAGCCCCCCGGGGGAGCTGTTTTTT
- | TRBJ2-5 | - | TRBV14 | CASSRFPSGTPETQYF | TGTGCCAGCAGCCGCTTTCCCTCCGGGACTCCAGAGACCCAGTACTTC
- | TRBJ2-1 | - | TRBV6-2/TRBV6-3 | CASSYAAGRWDEQFF | TGTGCCAGCAGTTACGCGGCAGGGCGGTGGGATGAGCAGTTCTTC
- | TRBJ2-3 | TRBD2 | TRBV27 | CASSFGGDLTDTQYF | TGTGCCAGCAGTTTTGGGGGGGACCTCACAGATACGCAGTATTTT
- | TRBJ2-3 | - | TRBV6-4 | CASSDRDATDTQYF | TGTGCCAGCAGTGATCGGGATGCTACAGATACGCAGTATTTT
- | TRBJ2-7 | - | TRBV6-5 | CASNIETYSYEQYF | TGTGCCAGCAATATAGAGACTTATTCCTACGAGCAGTACTTC
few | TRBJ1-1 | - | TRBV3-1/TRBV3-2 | CASSQAQSEAFF | TGTGCCAGCAGCCAAGCTCAGTCTGAAGCTTTCTTT
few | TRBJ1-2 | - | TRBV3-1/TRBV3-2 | CASSRGAVLSGYTF | TGTGCCAGCAGCCGCGGGGCAGTACTATCGGGCTACACCTTC
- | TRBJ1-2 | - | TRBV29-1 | CSVIQGGGYTF | TGCAGCGTCATACAGGGTGGTGGCTACACCTTC
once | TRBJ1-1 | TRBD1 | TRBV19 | CASSSRDRGRGTEAFF | TGTGCCAGTAGTAGCCGGGACAGGGGGCGCGGGACTGAAGCTTTCTTT
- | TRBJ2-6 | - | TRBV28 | CASSPAGGRSGANVLTF | TGTGCCAGCAGTCCAGCAGGGGGGCGATCTGGGGCCAACGTCCTGACTTTC
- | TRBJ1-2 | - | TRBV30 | CACPPPGGVQRGYTF | TGTGCCTGTCCACCCCCCGGAGGGGTTCAGCGTGGCTACACCTTC
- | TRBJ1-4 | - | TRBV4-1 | CASSQGQGRQVEKLFF | TGCGCCAGCAGCCAAGGGCAGGGCCGGCAAGTGGAAAAACTGTTTTTT
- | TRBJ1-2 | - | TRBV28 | CASSLLPGGRDGYTF | TGTGCCAGCAGTTTGCTTCCCGGGGGGCGCGATGGCTACACCTTC
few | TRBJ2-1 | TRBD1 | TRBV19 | CASSETGPSYNEQFF | TGTGCCAGTAGTGAGACAGGGCCCTCCTACAATGAGCAGTTCTTC
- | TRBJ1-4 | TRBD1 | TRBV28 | CASTPGQASNEKLFF | TGTGCCAGCACCCCGGGACAGGCGAGTAATGAAAAACTGTTTTTT
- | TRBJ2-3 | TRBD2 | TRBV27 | CASSLAGLAGGIDTQYF | TGTGCCAGCAGTTTAGCCGGACTAGCGGGGGGTATAGATACGCAGTATTTT
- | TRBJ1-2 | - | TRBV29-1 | CSVVSSRGYTF | TGCAGCGTTGTGTCCAGTCGTGGCTACACCTTC
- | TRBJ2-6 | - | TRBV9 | CASKAGGANVLTF | TGTGCCAGCAAAGCGGGTGGGGCCAACGTCCTGACTTTC
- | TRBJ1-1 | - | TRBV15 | CATSRNYEAFF | TGTGCCACCAGCAGGAACTATGAAGCTTTCTTT
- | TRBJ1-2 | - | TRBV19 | CASSIEANYGYTF | TGTGCCAGTAGTATCGAGGCTAACTATGGCTACACCTTC
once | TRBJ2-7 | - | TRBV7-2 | CASSLDRERIYEQYF | TGTGCCAGCAGCTTAGACCGGGAGCGAATCTACGAGCAGTACTTC
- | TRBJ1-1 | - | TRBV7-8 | CASSWAMGSGTEAFF | TGTGCCAGCAGCTGGGCGATGGGTTCGGGGACTGAAGCTTTCTTT
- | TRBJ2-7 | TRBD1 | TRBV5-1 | CASSLEGTGAAYEQYF | TGCGCCAGCAGCTTGGAGGGGACAGGGGCAGCCTACGAGCAGTACTTC
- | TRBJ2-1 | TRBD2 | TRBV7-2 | CASSLLLAGVSGEQFF | TGTGCCAGCAGCTTATTGCTAGCGGGGGTTAGCGGAGAGCAGTTCTTC
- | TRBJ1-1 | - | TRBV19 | CASSGSLYGGTEAFF | TGTGCCAGTAGTGGGTCCCTGTATGGCGGCACTGAAGCTTTCTTT